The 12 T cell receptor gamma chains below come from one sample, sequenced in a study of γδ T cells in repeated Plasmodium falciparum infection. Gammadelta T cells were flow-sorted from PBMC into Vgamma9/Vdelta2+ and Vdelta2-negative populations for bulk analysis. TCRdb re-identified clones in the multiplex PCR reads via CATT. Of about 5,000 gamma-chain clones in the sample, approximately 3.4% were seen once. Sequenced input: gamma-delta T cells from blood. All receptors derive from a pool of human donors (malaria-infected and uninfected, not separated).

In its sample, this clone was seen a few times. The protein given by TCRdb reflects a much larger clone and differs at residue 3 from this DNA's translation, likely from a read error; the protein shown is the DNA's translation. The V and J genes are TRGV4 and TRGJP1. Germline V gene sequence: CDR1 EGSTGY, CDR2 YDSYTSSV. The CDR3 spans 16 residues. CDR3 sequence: CAIWEGVWGTGWFKIF. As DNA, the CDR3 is TGTGCCATCTGGGAGGGGGTATGGGGCACTGGTTGGTTCAAGATATTT.

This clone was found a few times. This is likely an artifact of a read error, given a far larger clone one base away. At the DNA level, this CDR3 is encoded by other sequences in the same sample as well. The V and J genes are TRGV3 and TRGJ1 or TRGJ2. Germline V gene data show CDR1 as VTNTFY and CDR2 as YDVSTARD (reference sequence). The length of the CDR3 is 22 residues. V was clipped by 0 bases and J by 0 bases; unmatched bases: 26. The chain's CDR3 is CATWDRRLVRTPTISNYYKKLF. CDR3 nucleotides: TGTGCCACCTGGGACAGGCGTTTAGTAAGAACGCCCACCATATCGAATTATTATAAGAAACTCTTT.

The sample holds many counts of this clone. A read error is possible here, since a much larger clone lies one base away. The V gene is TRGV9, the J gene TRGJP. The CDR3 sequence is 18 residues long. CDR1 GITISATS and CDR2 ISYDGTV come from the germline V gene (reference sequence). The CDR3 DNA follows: TGTGCCTTGTGGGAGGTGCGATCGGGGGAGTTGGGCAAAAAAACCAAGGTATTT. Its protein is CALWEVRSGELGKKTKVF.

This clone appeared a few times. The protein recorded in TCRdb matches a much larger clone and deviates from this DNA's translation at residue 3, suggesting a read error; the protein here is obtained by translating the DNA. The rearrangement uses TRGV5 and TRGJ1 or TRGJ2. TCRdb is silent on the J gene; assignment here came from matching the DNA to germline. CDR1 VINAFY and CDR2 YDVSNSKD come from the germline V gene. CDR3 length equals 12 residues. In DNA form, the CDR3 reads TGTGCCTCCTGGGACAGGGCTTATAAGAAACTCTTT. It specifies CASWDRAYKKLF.

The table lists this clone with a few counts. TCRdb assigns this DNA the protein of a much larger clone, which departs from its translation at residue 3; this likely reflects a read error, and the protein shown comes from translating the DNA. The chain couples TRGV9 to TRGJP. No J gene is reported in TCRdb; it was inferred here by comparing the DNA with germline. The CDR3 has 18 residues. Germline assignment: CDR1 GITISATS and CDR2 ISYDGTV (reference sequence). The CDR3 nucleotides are TGTGCCTCGTGGGAGGTGCCAAGCGGAGAGTTGGGCAAAAAAATCAAGGTATTT. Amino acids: CASWEVPSGELGKKIKVF.

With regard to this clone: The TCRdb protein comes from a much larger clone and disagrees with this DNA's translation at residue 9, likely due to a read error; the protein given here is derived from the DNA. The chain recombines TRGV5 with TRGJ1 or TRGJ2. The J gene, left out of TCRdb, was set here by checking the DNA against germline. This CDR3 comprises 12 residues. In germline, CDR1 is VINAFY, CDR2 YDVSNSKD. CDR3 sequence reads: CATWTGYYEKLF. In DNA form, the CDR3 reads TGTGCCACCTGGACAGGTTATTATGAGAAACTCTTT.

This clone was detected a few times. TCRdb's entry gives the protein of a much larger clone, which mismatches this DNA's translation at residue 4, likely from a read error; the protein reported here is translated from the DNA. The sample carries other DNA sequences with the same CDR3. This CDR3 is CALREVRQELGKKIKVF. The CDR3, as DNA: TGTGCCTTGCGGGAGGTGCGACAAGAGTTGGGCAAAAAAATCAAGGTATTT. This chain joins TRGV9 and TRGJP. This CDR3 region has 17 residues. Germline V gene sequence: CDR1 GITISATS, CDR2 ISYDGTV (reference sequence).

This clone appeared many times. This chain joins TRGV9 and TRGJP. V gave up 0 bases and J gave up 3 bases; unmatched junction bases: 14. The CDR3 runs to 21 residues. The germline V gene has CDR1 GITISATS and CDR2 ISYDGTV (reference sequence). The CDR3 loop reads CALWEVHRVAQQELGKKIKVF. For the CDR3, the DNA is TGTGCCTTGTGGGAGGTGCACAGAGTCGCCCAGCAAGAGTTGGGCAAAAAAATCAAGGTATTT.

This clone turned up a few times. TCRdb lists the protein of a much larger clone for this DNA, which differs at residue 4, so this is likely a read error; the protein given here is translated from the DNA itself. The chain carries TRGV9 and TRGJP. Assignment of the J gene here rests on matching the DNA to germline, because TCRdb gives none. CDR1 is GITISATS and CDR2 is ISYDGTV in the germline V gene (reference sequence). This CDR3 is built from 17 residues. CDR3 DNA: TGTGCCTTGGGGGAGGTGCCTCTGGAGTTGGGCAAAAAAATCAAGGTATTT. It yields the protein CALGEVPLELGKKIKVF.

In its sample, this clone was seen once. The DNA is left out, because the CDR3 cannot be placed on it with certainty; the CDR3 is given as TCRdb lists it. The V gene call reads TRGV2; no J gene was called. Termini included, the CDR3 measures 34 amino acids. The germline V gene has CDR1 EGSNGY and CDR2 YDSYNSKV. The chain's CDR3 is CASTRNNLRLILRNLIENDSGVCYCATRYYKKLF.

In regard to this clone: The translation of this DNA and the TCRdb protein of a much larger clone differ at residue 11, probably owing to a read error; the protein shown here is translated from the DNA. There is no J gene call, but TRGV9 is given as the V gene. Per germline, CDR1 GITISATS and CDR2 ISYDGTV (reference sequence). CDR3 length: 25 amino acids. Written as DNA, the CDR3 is TGTGCCTTGTGGGACCATTGTTGTGGGGAACGACACTTGTTGTCACAGGTAAGTATCGGAAGAATACAACATTTC. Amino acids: CALWDHCCGERHLLSQVSIGRIQHF.

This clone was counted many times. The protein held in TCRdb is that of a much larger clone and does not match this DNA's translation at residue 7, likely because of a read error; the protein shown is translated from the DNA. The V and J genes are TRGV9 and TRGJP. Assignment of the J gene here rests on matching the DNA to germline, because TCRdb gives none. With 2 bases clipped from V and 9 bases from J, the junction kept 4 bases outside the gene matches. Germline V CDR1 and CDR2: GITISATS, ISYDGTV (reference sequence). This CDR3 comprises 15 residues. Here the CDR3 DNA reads TGTGCCTTGTGGGAGGAGGGGTTGGGCAAAAAAATCAAGGTATTT. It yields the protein CALWEEGLGKKIKVF.